This T cell receptor beta chain derives from a study of blood T cell repertoires in COVID-19 (dated by TCRdb to the early 2020s). Background for the entire study: Collaborator samples came from the United States, Italy and Spain and covered acute and convalescent phases of COVID-19. The prospective study material was composed of cDNA or gDNA derived from T cells, B-cell-depleted T cells, or PBMCs. Subjects who had been exposed to COVID-19, were actively infected with it, or had recovered from it provided the deeply sampled blood TCRbeta repertoires that made up the dataset. The repertoires were released in a freely available public database intended as a resource for research on the immune response to SARS-CoV-2. The samples were drawn from two sources: the first 160 participants of the ongoing ImmuneRACE study, and 1,000 to 1,500 subjects contributed by 6 global collaborators. Nearly every sample came with metadata listing a de-identified subject ID, COVID-19 status, age in years and sex. Where available, HLA class I and class II types were taken from metadata supplied by the sample provider and were not determined by assay-based typing. What the work shows at the level of the full study, not this receptor alone: Clinical and demographic metadata were provided uncurated, with the amount varying by source and participant.

This clone was observed a single time. Which antigen it targets is not known. No clone much larger than this one lies a single base away; base qualities are absent. After removal of 4 bases from V and 8 bases from J, the junction retains 18 bases not matched to a gene. The CDR3 covers 17 residues, taking in both the cysteine and the phenylalanine. Just CDR3 DNA is preserved here, 51 bases in frame from base 1. In the germline V gene, CDR1 corresponds to SGHRS and CDR2 to YFSETQ. A second Seattle source provided samples from volunteer blood donors who had recovered from COVID-19. Whole blood was collected in K2EDTA tubes by collaborating institutions according to the institutions' own protocols. For TCRbeta analysis, collaborators shipped samples as frozen whole blood, isolated PBMCs, or DNA extracted from either of those sample types. TCRbeta CDR3 regions were amplified from genomic DNA by means of the immunoSEQ Assay, a bias-controlled multiplex PCR. For the original study's pipeline: Nucleated cell counts per sample were estimated from amplification of reference gene primers within the assay. Sequence reads were collapsed and filtered to measure the absolute abundance of every unique TCRbeta CDR3 rearrangement. For each sample, productive Simpson clonality was calculated by taking the square root of Simpson's diversity index across productive rearrangements. What TCRdb holds here is the immuneACCESS table cut down to in-frame rearrangements. Part of the clones is not present; checked against another copy, under half of the missing clones reflect an unresolved V gene, and the others are unexplained. V and J calls and clone size are given by that table; D and trimming were obtained from the DNA. For this sample there are 240,000 or so clones; roughly nine tenths appear just once. The ten largest clones represent around 6.9% of the sample.

The rearrangement combines TRBV5-1 with TRBJ1-2, with 9 middle bases fitting TRBD1. This receptor was identified in a man aged 60 to 75 who had recovered from COVID-19. Sequenced: peripheral blood. The CDR3 protein sequence reads: CASSPGQGGNAGGGYTF. In nucleotide form, the sequence is TGCGCCAGCAGCCCGGGACAGGGTGGAAATGCCGGCGGGGGCTACACCTTC.